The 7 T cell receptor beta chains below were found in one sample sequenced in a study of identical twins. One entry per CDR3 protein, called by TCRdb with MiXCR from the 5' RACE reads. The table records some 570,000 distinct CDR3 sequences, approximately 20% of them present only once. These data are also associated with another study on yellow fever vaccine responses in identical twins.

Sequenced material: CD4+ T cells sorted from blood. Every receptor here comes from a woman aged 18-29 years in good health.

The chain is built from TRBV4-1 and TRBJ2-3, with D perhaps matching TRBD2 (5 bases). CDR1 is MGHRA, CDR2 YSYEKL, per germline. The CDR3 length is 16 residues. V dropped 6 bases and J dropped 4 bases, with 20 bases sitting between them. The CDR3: CASRQEASAQADTQYF. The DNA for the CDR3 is TGCGCCAGCAGGCAGGAGGCATCAGCCCAGGCAGATACGCAGTATTTT.

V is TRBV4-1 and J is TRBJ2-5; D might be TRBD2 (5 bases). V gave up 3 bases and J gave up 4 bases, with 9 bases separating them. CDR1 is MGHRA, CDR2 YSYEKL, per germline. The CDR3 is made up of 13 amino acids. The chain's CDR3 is CASSHLGRETQYF. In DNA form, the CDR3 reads TGCGCCAGCAGCCACCTAGGGAGAGAGACCCAGTACTTC.

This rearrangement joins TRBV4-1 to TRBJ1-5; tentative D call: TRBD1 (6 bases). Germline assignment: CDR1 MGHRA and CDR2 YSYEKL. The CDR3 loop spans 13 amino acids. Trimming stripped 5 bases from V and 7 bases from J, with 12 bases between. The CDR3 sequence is CASSMRTEQPQHF. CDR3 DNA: TGCGCCAGCAGCATGCGGACAGAGCAGCCCCAGCATTTT.

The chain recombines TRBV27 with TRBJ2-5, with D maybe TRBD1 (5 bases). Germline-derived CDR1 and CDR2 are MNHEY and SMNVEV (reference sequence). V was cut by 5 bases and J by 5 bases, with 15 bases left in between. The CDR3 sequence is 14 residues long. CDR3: CASSPRQLTETQYF. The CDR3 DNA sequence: TGTGCCAGCAGTCCGAGACAGCTTACTGAGACCCAGTACTTC.

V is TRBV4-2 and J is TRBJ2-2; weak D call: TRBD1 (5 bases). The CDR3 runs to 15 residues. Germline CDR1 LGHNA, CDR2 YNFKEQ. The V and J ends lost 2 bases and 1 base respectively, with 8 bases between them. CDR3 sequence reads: CASSQSTGNTGELFF. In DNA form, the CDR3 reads TGTGCCAGCAGCCAATCAACAGGGAACACCGGGGAGCTGTTTTTT.

CDR3 in DNA: TGTGCCAGCAGTTACTCGATCCCGGGAGGGCCCAATGAGCAGTTCTTC. The encoded protein is CASSYSIPGGPNEQFF. This rearrangement joins TRBV6-8 to TRBJ2-1; TRBD2 agrees at 8 bases. CDR1 and CDR2 from the germline V gene are MNHGY and SAAAGT. The CDR3 covers 16 residues. J was trimmed by 6 bases and V by 0 bases; bases with no gene match: 7.

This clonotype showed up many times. CDR3 in DNA: TGCGCCAGCAGTTTGTTGGGGCTAGCGGGGGGACAAGAGACCCAGTACTTC. It translates to CASSLLGLAGGQETQYF. This chain links TRBV5-1 with TRBJ2-5; 11 bases agree with TRBD2. In germline, CDR1 is SGHRS, CDR2 YFSETQ. The CDR3 extends over 17 amino acids. The V segment lost 5 bases and the J segment 2 bases; nucleotides outside the gene matches: 11.